This TCR beta chain was captured in a study of blood T cell repertoires in COVID-19. The wider study: Samples of COVID-19 (acute and convalescent) were obtained from the United States, Italy and Spain. Sources were T cells, B-cell-depleted T cells, or PBMCs; the material itself was cDNA or gDNA.

Under the authors' procedure: The authors estimated nucleated cell counts from reference gene primer amplification. Measured with immunoSEQ multiplex PCR; TCRdb has only the in-frame clones, and not every one. V, J and clone size are those of that table, while D and trimming were read from the DNA. This repertoire shows roughly 300,000 clones, approximately 82% found once; its top ten account for 1.2%. Trimming took off 2 bases at V and 8 bases at J, with 15 bases between the two ends. Germline CDR1 and CDR2: KGHSH and LQKENI. The CDR3 runs to 14 residues. Sequenced: peripheral blood. This TCR was sampled from a woman aged 50 to 60 with acute or convalescent COVID-19. The rearrangement links TRBV18 to TRBJ1-2; the D gene is possibly TRBD1 (6 bases). CDR3 bases: TGTGCCAGCTCACCAGTACAGGGAGAGGGGGGCTACACCTTC. Translated, it gives CASSPVQGEGGYTF. Combining the CDR3 with reference TRBV18 and TRBJ1-2 gives the whole variable domain NAGVMQNPRHLVRRRGQEARLRCSPMKGHSHVYWYRQLPEEGLKFMVYLQKENIIDESGMPKERFSAEFPKEGPSILRIQQVVRGDSAAYFCASSPVQGEGGYTFGSGTRLTVV.